A selection of T cell receptor beta chains follows, all from one sample in a study of T cells in Graves' hyperthyroidism and ophthalmopathy. TCRdb passed the multiplex PCR reads through MiXCR, listing each CDR3 protein once. Of about 520,000 distinct CDR3 sequences in the sample, 24% are singletons; the top ten hold about 11%. Sequenced input: blood. The receptors come from a woman in her 30s with Graves' ophthalmopathy. The conserved cysteine and the conserved F or W are not part of the CDR3 here.

v_call	j_call	cdr3_aa
TRBV12-3/TRBV12-4	TRBJ2-5	ASSARLAGGPEETQY
TRBV28	TRBJ2-2	ASSLQGTGYTGELF
TRBV7-2	TRBJ1-5	ASSFGGFSNQPQH
TRBV12-3/TRBV12-4	TRBJ1-1	ASSLQGGTLAF
TRBV6-1	TRBJ1-5	ASSERQGRWSNQPQH
TRBV12-3/TRBV12-4	TRBJ2-5	ASRGRGETQY
TRBV11-1	TRBJ1-2	ASSQLIQQGFYGYT
TRBV2	TRBJ2-2	AIGTGNTGELF
TRBV29-1	TRBJ1-2	SVELTDPTILYGYT
TRBV12-3/TRBV12-4	TRBJ2-2	ASSSPQQYIGELF
TRBV20-1	TRBJ2-3	SAQGSGTDTQY
TRBV7-9	TRBJ1-1	ASRSRTVSNTEAF
TRBV18	TRBJ2-7	ASSPNLPYEQY
TRBV11-1	TRBJ2-2	ASSLSARGNTGELF
TRBV6-5	TRBJ2-7	ASSHKPDSREQY
TRBV9	TRBJ2-2	ASSVRGTGELF
TRBV5-1	TRBJ1-2	ASSLVVTGYGYT